Each of the 27 T cell receptor beta chains below was sequenced from the same sample in a study of cytotoxic CD8 clonotypes in ibrutinib-treated CLL. Method: immunoSEQ multiplex PCR; TCRdb's copy keeps in-frame clones and lacks some. The profile shows 300,000 or so clones, approximately 67% of them singletons. The sample in question was PBMCs, obtained after 36 months of ibrutinib treatment. These receptors came from a human donor with chronic lymphocytic leukemia.

This clone has just one count. This sequence joins TRBV6-1 and TRBJ2-7; D ambiguous. Germline V lookup: CDR1 MNHNS, CDR2 SASEGT. This CDR3 comprises 10 residues. Trimming pared 8 bases from V and 6 bases from J, leaving 8 bases between. The CDR3 here is CASAASEQYF. CDR3 DNA sequence: TGTGCCAGCGCAGCAAGCGAGCAGTACTTC.

The chain employs TRBV2 and TRBJ1-2, with 11 nucleotides matching TRBD1. CDR3 length: 17 residues. Germline CDR1 reads SNHLY; CDR2 reads FYNNEI. With 4 bases clipped from V and 2 bases from J, the junction kept 9 bases outside the gene matches. CDR3 region: CASSVGTGGDRNYGYTF. CDR3 nucleotides: TGTGCCAGCAGTGTAGGGACAGGGGGTGATAGAAACTATGGCTACACCTTC.

This chain links TRBV25-1 with TRBJ1-4, with no clear D. The germline V gene has CDR1 MGHDK and CDR2 SYGVNS. This CDR3 region has 12 residues. Trimming left V 6 bases short and J 6 bases short, with 8 bases between. The CDR3 DNA is TGTGCCAGCAGAGGTCGAGATGAAAAACTGTTTTTT. Translating it yields CASRGRDEKLFF.

The V and J genes are TRBV7-9 and TRBJ1-2; a weak D match, TRBD1 (5 bases). Germline V CDR1 and CDR2: SEHNR, FQNEAQ (reference sequence). Trimming cost V 5 bases and J 4 bases, with 14 bases left between them. The CDR3 contains 14 residues. The CDR3 protein is CASSPSGGLYGYTF. CDR3 sequence (DNA): TGTGCCAGCAGCCCTAGTGGGGGTCTCTATGGCTACACCTTC.

This clone was seen once. This chain uses TRBV25-1 with TRBJ1-4; D not certain. Trimming stripped 5 bases from V and 0 bases from J, with 7 bases between. CDR1 and CDR2 (germline): MGHDK, SYGVNS. The CDR3 sequence is 14 residues long. The CDR3 sequence: CASSFSATNEKLFF. CDR3 nucleotide sequence: TGTGCCAGCAGTTTCTCCGCAACTAATGAAAAACTGTTTTTT. The variable domain in full, with the rest retrieved from reference TRBV25-1 and TRBJ1-4, is EADIYQTPRYLVIGTGKKITLECSQTMGHDKMYWYQQDPGMELHLIHYSYGVNSTEKGDLSSESTVSRIRTEHFPLTLESARPSHTSQYLCASSFSATNEKLFFGSGTQLSVL.

Concerning this clone: The sample holds other DNA sequences that translate to the same CDR3. V is TRBV19 and J is TRBJ2-5; D possibly corresponds to TRBD2 (6 bases). Deletions cut 1 base from V and 1 base from J, with 13 bases between. Germline CDR1 is LNHDA and CDR2 is SQIVND (reference sequence). CDR3 size: 16 residues. The CDR3 nucleotides are TGTGCCAGTAGTATAGGATTACGGAGGGGCCAAGAGACCCAGTACTTC. It yields the protein CASSIGLRRGQETQYF.

The rearrangement joins TRBV7-6 to TRBJ2-7, with TRBD1 matching over 10 bases. Trimming at V came to 0 bases and at J to 2 bases, leaving 1 base not matched to a gene. Germline loops: CDR1 SGHVS, CDR2 FNYEAQ. CDR3 size: 15 residues. The CDR3 region is CASSLAGQGTYEQYF. The CDR3 DNA reads TGTGCCAGCAGCTTAGCGGGACAGGGGACCTACGAGCAGTACTTC.

This rearrangement joins TRBV9 to TRBJ1-1; possible D gene TRBD1, 5 bases. Germline CDR1 is SGDLS and CDR2 is YYNGEE. V was cut by 0 bases and J by 8 bases, with 14 bases left in between. CDR3 size: 14 residues. The CDR3 DNA reads TGTGCCAGCAGCGTAGCGTCGGGGGAAGGGGAAGCTTTCTTT. This sequence encodes CASSVASGEGEAFF.

This clone came up a few times. J is TRBJ2-3 and V is TRBV15; D is possibly TRBD2 (5 bases). CDR3 length: 13 residues. Between the trimmed V and J ends, which lost 0 bases and 6 bases, there was a span of 7 bases. Looked up from germline, CDR1 is LNHNV and CDR2 is YYDKDF (reference sequence). CDR3 nucleotides: TGTGCCACCAGCAGAGACCCGGGGGATACGCAGTATTTT. Protein product: CATSRDPGDTQYF.

This clone was seen more than once but under ten times. The chain has TRBV5-4 and TRBJ2-5, with TRBD1 matching over 9 bases. This CDR3 comprises 15 residues. Germline V gene sequence: CDR1 SGHNT, CDR2 YYREEE (reference sequence). Germline trimming cut 2 bases from V and 6 bases from J; bases unmatched to any gene: 8. In DNA form, the CDR3 reads TGTGCCAGCAGCTTTGTCGGGACAGGGCTGAAGACCCAGTACTTC. Its translation: CASSFVGTGLKTQYF.

This chain connects TRBV7-2 to TRBJ1-2; 8 bases fit TRBD1. Trimming removed 4 bases from V and 4 bases from J; junction bases left unmatched: 8. Germline CDR1 reads SGHTA; CDR2 reads FQGNSA. The CDR3 loop spans 15 amino acids. The CDR3 here is CASSSRGRSIYGYTF. For the CDR3, the DNA is TGTGCCAGCAGCTCCAGGGGGCGATCCATCTATGGCTACACCTTC. Full variable domain (remainder filled in from reference TRBV7-2 and TRBJ1-2): GAGVSQSPSNKVTEKGKDVELRCDPISGHTALYWYRQSLGQGLEFLIYFQGNSAPDKSGLPSDRFSAERTGGSVSTLTIQRTQQEDSAVYLCASSSRGRSIYGYTFGSGTRLTVV.

The chain joins TRBV5-1 to TRBJ1-2; TRBD1 might be the D (5 bases). The V gene's germline CDR1 is SGHRS and CDR2 YFSETQ. Trimming took off 0 bases at V and 4 bases at J, with 13 bases between the two ends. This CDR3 has 15 residues. Here the CDR3 reads CASSLAGGLSYGYTF. CDR3 coding DNA: TGCGCCAGCAGCTTGGCCGGGGGTTTGTCCTATGGCTACACCTTC.

This chain joins TRBV10-2 and TRBJ2-6; 10 bases agree with TRBD1. The CDR3 runs 16 residues. Germline V gives CDR1 WSHSY, CDR2 SAAADI. V gave up 5 bases and J gave up 2 bases; unmatched junction bases: 3. The CDR3 region is CASSPGTGAGANVLTF. The CDR3, as DNA: TGCGCCAGCAGTCCCGGGACAGGGGCTGGGGCCAACGTCCTGACTTTC.

J is TRBJ2-1 and V is TRBV7-6; D remains ambiguous. Per the germline V gene, CDR1 is SGHVS and CDR2 is FNYEAQ. Trimming cost V 2 bases and J 8 bases, with 7 bases left between them. CDR3 size: 12 residues. DNA for the CDR3: TGTGCCAGCAGCTTACCATCCGATGAGCAGTTCTTC. It yields the protein CASSLPSDEQFF.

V is TRBV6-1 and J is TRBJ2-7, with D perhaps TRBD1 (6 bases). The length of the CDR3 is 14 residues. V lost 4 bases, J lost 2 bases, and 12 bases lay in between. Per the germline V gene, CDR1 is MNHNS and CDR2 is SASEGT. The CDR3 reads CASSGRTAPYEQYF. For the CDR3, the DNA is TGTGCCAGCAGTGGGAGGACAGCACCCTACGAGCAGTACTTC.

The chain carries TRBV19 and TRBJ1-2, with D perhaps TRBD1 (5 bases). Trimming removed 6 bases from V and 10 bases from J, with 21 bases in between. This CDR3 has 14 amino acids. Per the germline V gene, CDR1 is LNHDA and CDR2 is SQIVND (reference sequence). In DNA form, the CDR3 reads TGTGCCAGTAGGCCACAAGTGGGACTAAATGCCTACACCTTC. Residues: CASRPQVGLNAYTF.

The rearrangement links TRBV10-2 to TRBJ2-7; D not resolved. This CDR3 is 11 amino acids long. Trimming stripped 2 bases from V and 5 bases from J, with 4 bases between. The germline CDR1 and CDR2 sequences are WSHSY and SAAADI. This chain's CDR3 is CASSEPHEQYF. The DNA of the CDR3 is TGCGCCAGCAGTGAGCCGCACGAGCAGTACTTC.

The chain carries TRBV4-1 and TRBJ2-2; 8 positions agree with TRBD1. Per the germline V gene, CDR1 is MGHRA and CDR2 is YSYEKL. Trimming took 1 base from V and 4 from J; bases not matched to a gene: 2. The CDR3 covers 15 residues. The CDR3 spells CASSQVTGGTGELFF. In DNA form, the CDR3 reads TGCGCCAGCAGCCAAGTTACAGGGGGCACCGGGGAGCTGTTTTTT.

This rearrangement joins TRBV19 to TRBJ2-7; tentative D call: TRBD2 (5 bases). The V gene lost 5 bases and the J gene lost 0 bases, with 14 bases spanning the gap. There are 15 residues in the CDR3. Germline V gives CDR1 LNHDA, CDR2 SQIVND (reference sequence). CDR3 in DNA: TGTGCCAGTAGTTTGCCGGGATCAGGCTCCTACGAGCAGTACTTC. The encoded protein is CASSLPGSGSYEQYF.

The chain carries TRBV5-6 and TRBJ2-5, with unresolved D. This CDR3 is 12 amino acids long. Germline V gene data show CDR1 as SGHDT and CDR2 as YYEEEE. Trimming pared 0 bases from V and 5 bases from J, leaving 5 bases between. For the CDR3, the DNA is TGTGCCAGCAGCTTGGAGGGCGAGACCCAGTACTTC. Its protein is CASSLEGETQYF. The variable domain in full, with the rest retrieved from reference TRBV5-6 and TRBJ2-5, is DAGVTQSPTHLIKTRGQQVTLRCSPKSGHDTVSWYQQALGQGPQFIFQYYEEEERQRGNFPDRFSGHQFPNYSSELNVNALLLGDSALYLCASSLEGETQYFGPGTRLLVL.

CDR3 in amino acids: CASSPPIRDQARPQHF. The CDR3 DNA is TGTGCCAGCTCACCACCAATCAGGGACCAGGCAAGGCCCCAGCATTTT. The V call is TRBV18, the J call TRBJ1-5; D may be TRBD1 (5 bases). Trimming shortened V by 0 bases and J by 9 bases, and 18 bases separated the two germline ends. This CDR3 has 16 residues. Germline CDR1 KGHSH, CDR2 LQKENI.

The rearrangement joins TRBV29-1 to TRBJ1-1; D unresolved. The CDR3 contains 12 residues. Germline assignment: CDR1 SQVTM and CDR2 ANQGSEA. V gave up 7 bases and J gave up 0 bases, with 9 bases separating them. CDR3 sequence: CSAPGLNTEAFF. The CDR3 bases are TGCAGCGCCCCGGGCCTGAACACTGAAGCTTTCTTT.

This clone was seen more than once but under ten times. The genes are TRBV5-1 and TRBJ2-7, with TRBD2 as a possible D gene (6 bases). Germline-derived CDR1 and CDR2 are SGHRS and YFSETQ. The CDR3 totals 15 residues. Deletions cut 4 bases from V and 3 bases from J, with 17 bases between. The CDR3 nucleotides read TGCGCCAGCAGCCCCCGGGGACTGATACTCTACGAGCAGTACTTC. It codes for CASSPRGLILYEQYF. Combining the CDR3 with reference TRBV5-1 and TRBJ2-7 gives the whole variable domain KAGVTQTPRYLIKTRGQQVTLSCSPISGHRSVSWYQQTPGQGLQFLFEYFSETQRNKGNFPGRFSGRQFSNSRSEMNVSTLELGDSALYLCASSPRGLILYEQYFGPGTRLTVT.

This clone was seen more than once but under ten times. V is TRBV19 and J is TRBJ2-2, with D unclear. The germline gives CDR1 LNHDA, CDR2 SQIVND (reference sequence). V lost 4 bases and J lost 6, with 18 bases in between. The CDR3 runs to 16 residues. Here the CDR3 reads CASSNSQPFGAGELFF. The CDR3 DNA sequence: TGTGCCAGTAGTAATTCACAGCCGTTTGGAGCCGGGGAGCTGTTTTTT.

This chain links TRBV4-3 with TRBJ1-2; D remains unclear. Germline V gene lookup returns CDR1 LGHNA and CDR2 YSLEER. This CDR3 comprises 17 residues. V was pared by 0 bases and J by 8 bases, with 22 bases between. CDR3 nucleotide sequence: TGCGCCAGCAGCCAAGAAACCGCCCCGCAGGCCTCGGGAGGCTACACCTTC. It encodes CASSQETAPQASGGYTF.

The chain carries TRBV5-4 and TRBJ2-3; D remains unclear. The germline V gene has CDR1 SGHNT and CDR2 YYREEE (reference sequence). V shed 4 bases and J shed 4 bases, with 10 bases lying between them. The CDR3 is 13 residues long. The CDR3 region has the DNA TGTGCCAGCAGCCCCCGGCGAGCAGATACGCAGTATTTT. Protein product: CASSPRRADTQYF.

The chain employs TRBV9 and TRBJ2-1, with D tentatively TRBD2 (6 bases). Germline V lookup: CDR1 SGDLS, CDR2 YYNGEE. Trimming took 3 bases from V and 6 from J, leaving 19 bases between them. This CDR3 is built from 16 residues. Here the CDR3 DNA reads TGTGCCAGCAGCGCGGATACCGGGACTCCCGGCAATGAGCAGTTCTTC. Translation: CASSADTGTPGNEQFF.